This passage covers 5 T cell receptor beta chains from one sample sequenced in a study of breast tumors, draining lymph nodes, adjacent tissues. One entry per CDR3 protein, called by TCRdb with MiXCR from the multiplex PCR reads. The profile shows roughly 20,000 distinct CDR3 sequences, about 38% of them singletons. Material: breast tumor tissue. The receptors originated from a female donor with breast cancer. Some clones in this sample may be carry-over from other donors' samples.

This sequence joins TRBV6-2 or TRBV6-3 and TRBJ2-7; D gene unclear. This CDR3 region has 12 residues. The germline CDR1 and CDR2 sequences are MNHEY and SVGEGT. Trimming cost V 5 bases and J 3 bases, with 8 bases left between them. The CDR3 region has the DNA TGTGCCAGCAGTCAGGACCGCTACGAGCAGTACTTC. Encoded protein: CASSQDRYEQYF.

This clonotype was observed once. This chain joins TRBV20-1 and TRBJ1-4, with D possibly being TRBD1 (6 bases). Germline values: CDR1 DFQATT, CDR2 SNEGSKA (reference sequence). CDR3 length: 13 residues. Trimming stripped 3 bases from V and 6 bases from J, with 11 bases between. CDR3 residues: CSARQGSHEKLFF. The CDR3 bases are TGCAGTGCTAGGCAGGGGTCGCATGAAAAACTGTTTTTT.

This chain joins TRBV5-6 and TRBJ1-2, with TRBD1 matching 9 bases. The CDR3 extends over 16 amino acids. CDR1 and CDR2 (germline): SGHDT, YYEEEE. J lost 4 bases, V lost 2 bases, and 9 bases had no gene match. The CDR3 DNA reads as TGTGCCAGCAGCTTCGGGACAGGGATAGTAGTCTATGGCTACACCTTC. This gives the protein CASSFGTGIVVYGYTF.

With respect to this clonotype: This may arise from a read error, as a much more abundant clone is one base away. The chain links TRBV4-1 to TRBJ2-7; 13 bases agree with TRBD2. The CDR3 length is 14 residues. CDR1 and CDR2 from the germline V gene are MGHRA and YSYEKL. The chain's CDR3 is CASSGLAGDYEQCF. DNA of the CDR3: TGCGCCAGCTCCGGACTAGCGGGGGACTACGAGCAGTGCTTC.

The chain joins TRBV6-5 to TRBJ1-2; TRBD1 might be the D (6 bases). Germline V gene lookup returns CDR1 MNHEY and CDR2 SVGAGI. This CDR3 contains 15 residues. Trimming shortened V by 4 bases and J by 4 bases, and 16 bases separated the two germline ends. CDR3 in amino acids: CASSSEPTGLYGYTF. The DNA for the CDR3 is TGTGCCAGCAGTTCCGAACCCACAGGGCTCTATGGCTACACCTTC.